This TCR beta chain came from a study of blood T cells in healthy people across ages. This clonotype was found a few times. PCR was performed a second time for about 7 to 12 cycles using a sample-barcoded 5' primer and a J-beta primer mix. TCRdb processed the 5' RACE reads anew with MiXCR; each CDR3 protein has one entry. This sample has about 670,000 distinct CDR3 sequences; 35% to 50% occur once, and the top ten carry 25% to 35%. Trimming took off 0 bases at V and 2 bases at J, with 10 bases between the two ends. CDR1 and CDR2 (germline): LGHNA, YNFKEQ. The CDR3 spans 15 residues. The TCR sequence derives from a man aged 80 or over in good health. The V gene is TRBV4-2, the J gene TRBJ1-2; D is undetermined. The sample consisted of blood. The CDR3 is CASSQDFLENYGYTF. The CDR3 DNA follows: TGTGCCAGCAGCCAAGATTTTCTGGAAAACTATGGCTACACCTTC.